These 15 T cell receptor beta chains were all obtained from the same sample, sequenced in a study of CD8 T cells in ankylosing spondylitis. TCRdb ran MiXCR on the 5' RACE reads and lists one entry per CDR3 protein. This table holds 210,000 or so distinct CDR3 sequences, 20% to 30% found once. The specimen sequenced was blood, either unsorted or a sorted T cell fraction (not recorded which). The receptors originated from a male donor with ankylosing spondylitis or in good health (not recorded which).

This clonotype has a count of ten or more. The rearrangement uses TRBV12-3 or TRBV12-4 and TRBJ2-5; D is undetermined. The CDR3 is 11 amino acids. V lost 2 bases, J lost 9 bases, and 7 bases lay in between. The CDR3 DNA reads TGTGCCAGCAGTTTATTGGCGTCCCAGTACTTC. Protein product: CASSLLASQYF.

In this sample, this clonotype turned up once. V is TRBV20-1 and J is TRBJ2-7; no reliable D call. V dropped 0 bases and J dropped 2 bases, with 5 bases sitting between them. From germline, CDR1 is DFQATT and CDR2 SNEGSKA (reference sequence). The CDR3 is 12 residues long. The CDR3 coding sequence is TGCAGTGCTAGAGACACTCCCTACGAGCAGTACTTC. Protein sequence: CSARDTPYEQYF.

This clonotype appeared many times. This rearrangement joins TRBV7-9 to TRBJ2-7; D may be TRBD1 or TRBD2 (5 bases each). The CDR3 is 15 amino acids. From germline, CDR1 is SEHNR and CDR2 FQNEAQ (reference sequence). V lost 6 bases to trimming and J lost 1 base, with 16 bases between them. Here the CDR3 DNA reads TGTGCCAGCAGTTCGGGACCCCAGGAATCCTACGAGCAGTACTTC. Translated, it gives CASSSGPQESYEQYF.

This clonotype was found many times. The chain recombines TRBV6-1 with TRBJ1-4; 12 positions match TRBD1. Germline V gives CDR1 MNHNS, CDR2 SASEGT. The length of the CDR3 is 18 residues. Germline trimming cut 6 bases from V and 7 bases from J; bases unmatched to any gene: 15. Here the CDR3 DNA reads TGTGCCAGCAGAGGCCCCGGGACAGGGGGCTCTTCGGGTGAAAAACTGTTTTTT. Translation gives CASRGPGTGGSSGEKLFF.

This clonotype occurred many times. This rearrangement joins TRBV14 to TRBJ2-2; 8 bases map to TRBD1. Germline V gene lookup returns CDR1 SGHDN and CDR2 FVKESK. The CDR3 loop spans 15 amino acids. V lost 4 bases, J lost 5 bases, and 6 bases stayed unmatched. The CDR3 sequence: CASSPTGQETGELFF. CDR3 bases: TGTGCCAGCAGCCCTACGGGACAGGAGACCGGGGAGCTGTTTTTT.

The chain uses TRBV29-1 and TRBJ2-3, with a possible D match to TRBD2 (7 bases). The V gene's germline CDR1 is SQVTM and CDR2 ANQGSEA. Trimming removed 1 base at V and 5 bases at J, with 16 bases between. The CDR3 loop spans 15 amino acids. CDR3 nucleotides: TGCAGCGTTGAAGGTCCGGGGGGCCCGGGAGATACGCAGTATTTT. It yields the protein CSVEGPGGPGDTQYF.

This clonotype was detected many times. V gene TRBV29-1 combines with J gene TRBJ2-7, with 7 positions matching TRBD1. This CDR3 spans 12 amino acids. Germline CDR1 is SQVTM and CDR2 is ANQGSEA. The trim removed 7 bases at V and 3 bases at J, leaving 6 bases unmatched. CDR3 sequence reads: CSARDSSYEQYF. The CDR3 nucleotides are TGCAGCGCCCGGGACAGTAGCTACGAGCAGTACTTC.

This clonotype showed up many times. V gene TRBV5-1 combines with J gene TRBJ2-7; perhaps TRBD2 as D (6 bases). This CDR3 is 15 amino acids long. Germline V CDR1 and CDR2: SGHRS, YFSETQ. V lost 0 bases to trimming and J lost 1 base, with 11 bases between them. The CDR3 loop reads CASSLGSGESYEQYF. The CDR3 bases are TGCGCCAGCAGCTTGGGTAGCGGCGAATCCTACGAGCAGTACTTC.

The chain joins TRBV5-5 to TRBJ2-6; 12 bases align to TRBD2. This CDR3 spans 17 amino acids. Trimming removed 5 bases from V and 0 bases from J; junction bases left unmatched: 3. From germline, CDR1 is SGHKS and CDR2 YYEKEE (reference sequence). The CDR3 DNA reads TGTGCCAGCAGTCGACTAGCGGGGGACTCTGGGGCCAACGTCCTGACTTTC. Translation: CASSRLAGDSGANVLTF. Based on the CDR3 plus reference TRBV5-5 and TRBJ2-6, the full variable domain is DAGVTQSPTHLIKTRGQQVTLRCSPISGHKSVSWYQQVLGQGPQFIFQYYEKEERGRGNFPDRFSARQFPNYSSELNVNALLLGDSALYLCASSRLAGDSGANVLTFGAGSRLTVL.

This clonotype has a count of ten or more. The chain couples TRBV28 to TRBJ1-6; D unclear. The CDR3 has 14 amino acids. Trimming removed 7 bases from V and 7 bases from J, with 14 bases in between. Germline CDR1 and CDR2: MDHEN and SYDVKM. The CDR3 DNA follows: TGTGCCAGCAAGGCCCCGGCGAAGAATTCACCCCTCCACTTT. Translation gives CASKAPAKNSPLHF.

The gene calls are TRBV25-1 and TRBJ2-5, with 10 bases that match TRBD2. V lost 4 bases and J lost 2; bases outside the gene matches: 1. Germline lookup yields CDR1 MGHDK and CDR2 SYGVNS. The CDR3 length is 14 residues. The CDR3 nucleotides are TGTGCCAGCAGTGGGACTAGCGGACAAGAGACCCAGTACTTC. Translated, it gives CASSGTSGQETQYF.

This clonotype has at least ten counts. This chain uses TRBV6-1 with TRBJ1-2, with D perhaps TRBD1 (6 bases). Germline CDR1 is MNHNS and CDR2 is SASEGT. This CDR3 has 14 residues. V lost 6 bases to trimming and J lost 3 bases, with 14 bases between them. Here the CDR3 reads CASRDTRGYYGYTF. In DNA, the CDR3 is TGTGCCAGCAGGGACACCAGGGGATACTATGGCTACACCTTC.

The table lists this clonotype with many counts. The chain joins TRBV9 to TRBJ2-7, with D perhaps TRBD1 (6 bases). Trimming cost V 0 bases and J 0 bases, with 10 bases left between them. This CDR3 is built from 15 residues. CDR1 and CDR2 (germline): SGDLS, YYNGEE. As DNA, the CDR3 is TGTGCCAGCAGCGTAGGGATAGGGGGCTCCTACGAGCAGTACTTC. Encoded protein: CASSVGIGGSYEQYF.

This clonotype was seen many times. The chain employs TRBV7-8 and TRBJ2-7; tentative D call: TRBD2 (5 bases). This CDR3 has 14 residues. Deletions cut 10 bases from V and 0 bases from J, with 16 bases between. Germline V CDR1 and CDR2: SGHVS, FQNEAQ. The CDR3 region has the DNA TGTGCCACCTCTTGGACTCCCAGCTCCTACGAGCAGTACTTC. This codes for CATSWTPSSYEQYF.

This clonotype was picked up a small number of times. CDR3 residues: CSVELGGRDNEQFF. CDR3 DNA sequence: TGCAGCGTTGAATTGGGGGGGCGAGACAATGAGCAGTTCTTC. The V gene is TRBV29-1, the J gene TRBJ2-1, with TRBD2 as a possible D gene (7 bases). This CDR3 contains 14 residues. Germline CDR1 is SQVTM and CDR2 is ANQGSEA. Trimming cost V 2 bases and J 5 bases, with 13 bases left between them.